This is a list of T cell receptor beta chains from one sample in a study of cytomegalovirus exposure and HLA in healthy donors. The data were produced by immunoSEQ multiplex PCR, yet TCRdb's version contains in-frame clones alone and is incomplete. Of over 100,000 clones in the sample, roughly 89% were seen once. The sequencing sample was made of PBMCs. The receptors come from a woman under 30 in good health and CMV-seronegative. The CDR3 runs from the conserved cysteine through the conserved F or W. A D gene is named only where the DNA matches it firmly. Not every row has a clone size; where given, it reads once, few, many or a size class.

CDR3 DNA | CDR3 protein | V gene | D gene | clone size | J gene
TGCGCCAGCAGCGGTGGAGGTTCCTACAATGAGCAGTTCTTC | CASSGGGSYNEQFF | TRBV5-1 | . | . | TRBJ2-1
TGTGCCAGCAGCTTAGAGCCGGGCGGGGGGGCCAATGAGCAGTTCTTC | CASSLEPGGGANEQFF | TRBV11-2 | TRBD2 | . | TRBJ2-1
TGCGCCAGCGGACACACAGGGGGCACTAATGAAAAACTGTTTTTT | CASGHTGGTNEKLFF | TRBV4-1 | TRBD1 | . | TRBJ1-4
TGTGCCAGCAGCGTATCCCCCCTTAGGGGGCATCAAGAGACCCAGTACTTC | CASSVSPLRGHQETQYF | TRBV9 | TRBD1 | . | TRBJ2-5
TGTGCCAGCAGTTGGGACTCCATTAACACCGGGGAGCTGTTTTTT | CASSWDSINTGELFF | TRBV13 | . | . | TRBJ2-2
TGTGCCAGCAGTCCCACAGGGGGCACTAATCAGCCCCAGCATTTT | CASSPTGGTNQPQHF | TRBV7-9 | TRBD1 | . | TRBJ1-5
TGCGCCAGCAGCCAAGATCCGGGATCCCCAGATACGCAGTATTTT | CASSQDPGSPDTQYF | TRBV4-1 | . | . | TRBJ2-3
TGTGCCAGCAGCTTGTCCAACAGGGGGACAGATACGCAGTATTTT | CASSLSNRGTDTQYF | TRBV7-3 | TRBD1 | . | TRBJ2-3
TGTGCCAGCAGCCGCGGACTAGCGGGCACCGGGGAGCTGTTTTTT | CASSRGLAGTGELFF | TRBV5-6 | TRBD2 | few | TRBJ2-2
TGTGCCAGCAGCTCCCCCGGGGGACAGGGGGACAACTCCTACGAGCAGTACTTC | CASSSPGGQGDNSYEQYF | TRBV13 | TRBD1 | . | TRBJ2-7
TGTGCCAGCAGCGCTAAACAGGGTTGGGCAACTAATGAAAAACTGTTTTTT | CASSAKQGWATNEKLFF | TRBV13 | . | once | TRBJ1-4
TGTGCCAGCAGTGATGAGGGGAGGAACATTCAGTACTTC | CASSDEGRNIQYF | TRBV2 | . | . | TRBJ2-4
TGTGCCAGCAGCGTACACACAGGGTACTACACCTTC | CASSVHTGYYTF | TRBV9 | . | . | TRBJ1-2
TGTGCCAGCAGCGTAGTAGGGACAGATGATTCACCCCTCCACTTT | CASSVVGTDDSPLHF | TRBV9 | TRBD1 | few | TRBJ1-6
TGCAGCGTTAGGGGACAGGGTGACCTCTATGGCTACACCTTC | CSVRGQGDLYGYTF | TRBV29-1 | TRBD1 | . | TRBJ1-2
TGTGCCAGCCCCCGGGTGGTTCTAGCCAAAAACATTCAGTACTTC | CASPRVVLAKNIQYF | TRBV21-1 | . | . | TRBJ2-4
TGTGCCAGCAGTTACTCCGGGACTAGCGGGGAGACCCAGTACTTC | CASSYSGTSGETQYF | TRBV6-6 | TRBD2 | . | TRBJ2-5
TGTGCCAGCAGCTTAACTGGGCGTCAGCCCCAGCATTTT | CASSLTGRQPQHF | TRBV7-9 | . | . | TRBJ1-5
TGTGCCAGCAGGGACCGACAGGGTTGGACTGAAGCTTTCTTT | CASRDRQGWTEAFF | TRBV2 | TRBD1 | . | TRBJ1-1
TGTGCCAGCAGCACAGAGGGTAGCGATACGCAGTATTTT | CASSTEGSDTQYF | TRBV9 | . | . | TRBJ2-3
TGTGCCAGCACCGGTAACACTGAAGCTTTCTTT | CASTGNTEAFF | TRBV6-6 | . | . | TRBJ1-1
TGTGCCAGCAGCGTAGTCGGTTCTTCACCCCTCCACTTT | CASSVVGSSPLHF | TRBV9 | . | . | TRBJ1-6
TGTGCCAGCAGTGTAGCGGGCATGGAAGAGACCCAGTACTTC | CASSVAGMEETQYF | TRBV25-1 | TRBD2 | once | TRBJ2-5
TGTGCCAGCAGTGTTGGAGATTCACCCCTCCACTTT | CASSVGDSPLHF | TRBV2 | . | few | TRBJ1-6
TGTGCCAGCAGCCGGACACCCTTTGTGGGCGAAAAACTGTTTTTT | CASSRTPFVGEKLFF | TRBV6-5 | . | . | TRBJ1-4
TGTGCCAGCACAAGAGACAGAGATAGCCACAATGAGCAGTTCTTC | CASTRDRDSHNEQFF | TRBV6-4 | . | . | TRBJ2-1
TGTGCCAGCACACCCCACAGGGCCCCCCGGGTAGTTCCGTCGGATACGCAGTATTTT | CASTPHRAPRVVPSDTQYF | TRBV6-4 | . | . | TRBJ2-3
TGTGCCAGCAGCTTGGAGGACACTGAAGCTTTCTTT | CASSLEDTEAFF | TRBV13 | . | . | TRBJ1-1
TGTGCCAGCAGCCCTCAAACCGGGACAGGGTATGAAAAACTGTTTTTT | CASSPQTGTGYEKLFF | TRBV25-1 | TRBD1 | . | TRBJ1-4
TGCAGTGCTAGACCCTCTCACGAGCAGTACTTC | CSARPSHEQYF | TRBV20-1 | . | . | TRBJ2-7
TGTGCCACTCTAGGGGGCTGGACTGAAGCTTTCTTT | CATLGGWTEAFF | TRBV19 | TRBD1 | . | TRBJ1-1
TGTGCCAGCAGGTCGGAGGGGGGGGCGCGTTTGACCCAGTACTTC | CASRSEGGARLTQYF | TRBV2 | . | . | TRBJ2-5
TGTGCCATCACCAGGGACAGCTCCTATAATTCACCCCTCCACTTT | CAITRDSSYNSPLHF | TRBV10-3 | TRBD1 | . | TRBJ1-6